Each of the 2 T cell receptor beta chains below was sequenced from the same sample in a study of T cell responses to AZD1222 COVID-19 vaccine. Clones were sequenced by immunoSEQ multiplex PCR, and TCRdb holds only the in-frame ones, with some missing. The data show tens of thousands of clones, with nearly 85% seen just once and under 65% held by the top ten. The sequencing here drew on peripheral blood, taken on day 0 of AZD1222 vaccination. The receptors were gathered from an adult in good health.

A few counts support this clone. V usage is TRBV7-2 and J usage is TRBJ1-2, with D hard to call. This CDR3 has 16 amino acids. Between the trimmed V and J ends, which lost 5 bases and 4 bases, there was a span of 20 bases. Germline loops: CDR1 SGHTA, CDR2 FQGNSA. The CDR3 protein is CASSPDGAGLAYGYTF. CDR3 nucleotides: TGTGCCAGCAGCCCCGACGGCGCAGGCCTAGCCTATGGCTACACCTTC.

The gene calls are TRBV5-1 and TRBJ1-4, with 10 nucleotides matching TRBD1. The trim removed 6 bases at V and 6 bases at J, leaving 5 bases unmatched. The length of the CDR3 is 14 residues. Germline CDR1 SGHRS, CDR2 YFSETQ. The CDR3 region is CASTGGTGDEKLFF. CDR3 nucleotide sequence: TGCGCCAGCACAGGGGGGACAGGGGATGAAAAACTGTTTTTT.